These 10 T cell receptor beta chains share one sample of origin, sequenced in a study of response to subunit inactivated influenza vaccine. Using its own MiXCR run on the RT-PCR reads, TCRdb lists one record per CDR3 protein. The table has around 500,000 distinct CDR3 sequences, approximately 11% seen once. The sequences come from PBMCs from blood, collected 45 days after vaccination. The receptor source for this set is a middle-aged man who received an inactivated influenza vaccine.

This clonotype was found many times. V gene TRBV3-1 combines with J gene TRBJ2-1; D may be TRBD2 (5 bases). Between the trimmed V and J ends, which lost 6 bases and 5 bases, there was a span of 8 bases. Looked up from germline, CDR1 is LGHDT and CDR2 is YNNKEL (reference sequence). CDR3 length: 12 amino acids. The CDR3 DNA reads as TGTGCCAGCAGACTAGAGGACAATGAGCAGTTCTTC. Translated, it gives CASRLEDNEQFF.

J is TRBJ2-2 and V is TRBV6-1, with 7 bases identical to TRBD1. The germline V gene encodes CDR1 MNHNS and CDR2 SASEGT. The CDR3 runs to 15 residues. V lost 8 bases to trimming and J lost 0 bases; unmatched junction nucleotides: 6. In DNA form, the CDR3 reads TGTGCCAGCCGAAGGGGGCAATCGAACACCGGGGAGCTGTTTTTT. Its translation is CASRRGQSNTGELFF.

This clonotype was observed a few times. The rearrangement joins TRBV5-1 to TRBJ2-1; 16 bases map to TRBD2. CDR3 length: 15 amino acids. Germline V CDR1 and CDR2: SGHRS, YFSETQ. J gave up 9 bases and V 4 bases, and 4 bases lay outside the gene matches. The CDR3 DNA follows: TGCGCCAGCAGCGGGACTAGCGGGAGGGCCCCTGAGCAGTTCTTC. This codes for CASSGTSGRAPEQFF.

J is TRBJ2-3 and V is TRBV12-3 or TRBV12-4; 7 bases are a match to TRBD2. Losses at the gene ends were 6 bases for V and 0 bases for J; bases not matched to a gene: 6. The CDR3 is 15 amino acids. DNA for the CDR3: TGTGCCAGCAGCTGGGAGGGGCCTAGCACAGATACGCAGTATTTT. It translates to CASSWEGPSTDTQYF.

The chain carries TRBV6-1 and TRBJ1-5, with D unclear. V lost 1 base and J lost 2, with 9 bases in between. This CDR3 spans 15 amino acids. Germline V gives CDR1 MNHNS, CDR2 SASEGT. The CDR3 spells CASSEVGMGNQPQHF. In DNA form, the CDR3 reads TGTGCCAGCAGTGAAGTGGGGATGGGCAATCAGCCCCAGCATTTT.

Only a few counts were recorded for this clonotype. The chain carries TRBV28 and TRBJ2-7; 10 bases are shared with TRBD1. The junction had 8 bases not matched to a gene; V was cut back by 2 bases and J by 7 bases. The CDR3 spans 15 residues. Germline lookup yields CDR1 MDHEN and CDR2 SYDVKM. CDR3 nucleotides: TGTGCCAGCAGTTTACGACAGGGGGCTCTTATGGAGCAGTACTTC. It specifies CASSLRQGALMEQYF.

This clonotype was counted only a few times. The chain carries TRBV30 and TRBJ2-1; weak D call: TRBD2 (6 bases). CDR1 GTSNPN and CDR2 SVGIG come from the germline V gene (reference sequence). This CDR3 comprises 15 residues. Trimming took 0 bases from V and 11 from J, leaving 20 bases between them. The CDR3 loop is CAWSVRRREQIKQFF. The CDR3 coding sequence is TGTGCCTGGAGTGTACGCCGACGGGAGCAAATAAAGCAGTTCTTC. The variable domain in full, with the rest retrieved from reference TRBV30 and TRBJ2-1, is SQTIHQWPATLVQPVGSPLSLECTVEGTSNPNLYWYRQAAGRGLQLLFYSVGIGQISSEVPQNLSASRPQDRQFILSSKKLLLSDSGFYLCAWSVRRREQIKQFFGPGTRLTVL.

The CDR3 DNA sequence: TGCAGTGCGCCTGAGGGCGGGGTCTCCTACGAGCAGTACTTC. This encodes CSAPEGGVSYEQYF. The chain recombines TRBV20-1 with TRBJ2-7, with D possibly TRBD2 on 6 matching bases. Between the trimmed V and J ends, which lost 6 bases and 0 bases, there was a span of 15 bases. The CDR3 consists of 14 residues. Germline CDR1 and CDR2: DFQATT and SNEGSKA (reference sequence).

The gene calls are TRBV20-1 and TRBJ1-3; no definite D call. There are 11 residues in the CDR3. Germline V lookup: CDR1 DFQATT, CDR2 SNEGSKA (reference sequence). Trimming took off 3 bases at V and 3 bases at J, with 3 bases between the two ends. CDR3 residues: CSASGGNTIYF. The CDR3, as DNA: TGCAGTGCTAGCGGTGGAAACACCATATATTTT.

The genes are TRBV6-2 or TRBV6-3 and TRBJ2-1; TRBD1 agrees at 7 bases. The CDR3 sequence is 15 residues long. After removal of 1 base from V and 2 bases from J, the junction contained 2 bases not matched to a gene. The germline CDR1 and CDR2 sequences are MNHEY and SVGEGT. The CDR3 sequence is CASSYFGTAYNEQFF. The CDR3 coding sequence is TGTGCCAGCAGTTACTTCGGGACAGCCTACAATGAGCAGTTCTTC.